The 20 T cell receptor beta chains presented below share a single source sample, sequenced in a study of liver allograft versus peripheral blood T cells. Study information: Peripheral blood of the recipients supplied T cell receptor repertoires that were compared with those in transplanted livers.

TCRdb used MiXCR to reprocess the reads, holding one entry per CDR3 protein. The sample contains about 5,600 distinct CDR3 sequences, 12% to 15% of which appear only once. The receptor set was obtained from a human patient who had a liver transplant. Some T cells may possibly be graft donor cells.

This clonotype rates as medium-sized. The V gene is TRBV7-2, the J gene TRBJ2-7; possibly TRBD2 for D (6 bases). The length of the CDR3 is 13 residues. Germline V CDR1 and CDR2: SGHTA, FQGNSA. The V gene lost 10 bases and the J gene lost 3 bases, with 16 bases spanning the gap. Here the CDR3 reads CATFPLGGYEQYF. In nucleotides, the CDR3 is TGTGCCACCTTCCCTTTGGGGGGCTACGAGCAGTACTTC.

This clonotype qualifies as medium-sized. This chain uses TRBV28 with TRBJ1-1; D perhaps matches TRBD1 (6 bases). V was clipped by 3 bases and J by 5 bases, with 16 bases between them. This CDR3 is built from 15 residues. Germline V gene sequence: CDR1 MDHEN, CDR2 SYDVKM. DNA for the CDR3: TGTGCCAGCAGTTTCCCAGGACTGAGGGGGACTGAAGCTTTCTTT. Protein sequence: CASSFPGLRGTEAFF.

Within the sample, this clonotype is medium-sized. J is TRBJ1-3 and V is TRBV6-5; 7 bases are shared with TRBD1. CDR3 length: 15 residues. The germline V gene has CDR1 MNHEY and CDR2 SVGAGI. J gave up 6 bases and V 0 bases, and 5 bases lay outside the gene matches. The CDR3 bases are TGTGCCAGCAGTTACTCGGGGCAGGGGGAAAACACCATATATTTT. It encodes CASSYSGQGENTIYF.

By share of the sample, this clonotype is medium-sized (0.01 to 0.1%). This chain links TRBV27 with TRBJ1-5; D is uncertain. V was pared by 6 bases and J by 4 bases, with 16 bases between. The germline gives CDR1 MNHEY, CDR2 SMNVEV (reference sequence). The length of the CDR3 is 15 residues. The CDR3, as DNA: TGTGCCAGCAGCCCCGGCGGCCGTAGGAATCAGCCCCAGCATTTT. As protein: CASSPGGRRNQPQHF.

The V gene is TRBV6-5, the J gene TRBJ1-1, with TRBD1 identical over 8 bases. J was trimmed by 3 bases and V by 6 bases; bases with no gene match: 12. This CDR3 has 16 residues. Per germline, CDR1 MNHEY and CDR2 SVGAGI. Here the CDR3 reads CASRLTGAGSYTEAFF. Written as DNA, the CDR3 is TGTGCCAGCAGATTGACAGGGGCAGGGAGCTACACTGAAGCTTTCTTT.

By share of the sample, this clonotype is medium-sized. The chain uses TRBV19 and TRBJ2-7, with 9 nucleotides matching TRBD1. The CDR3 has 17 residues. Trimming took 6 bases from V and 2 from J; bases not matched to a gene: 14. CDR1 is LNHDA, CDR2 SQIVND, per germline (reference sequence). DNA for the CDR3: TGTGCCAGTAGCGCCTACCTCACAGGGGGCGCCCCCTACGAGCAGTACTTC. This sequence encodes CASSAYLTGGAPYEQYF.

This clonotype was picked up a small number of times. The rearrangement links TRBV20-1 to TRBJ2-7; 16 nucleotides agree with TRBD2. The J segment lost 6 bases and the V segment lost 5 bases, leaving 19 bases of the junction unmatched. The CDR3 length is 19 residues. In germline, CDR1 is DFQATT, CDR2 SNEGSKA (reference sequence). DNA for the CDR3: TGCAGTGCTGCCGGGACTAGCGGGAGGGCCCGCCAACAACCTATCGAGCAGTACTTC. Its protein is CSAAGTSGRARQQPIEQYF.

This chain joins TRBV7-9 and TRBJ1-2; a weak D match, TRBD1 (6 bases). Germline V lookup: CDR1 SEHNR, CDR2 FQNEAQ (reference sequence). There are 14 residues in the CDR3. V lost 5 bases, J lost 3 bases, and 13 bases lay in between. The CDR3, as DNA: TGTGCCAGCAGCCGCCCATCAGGGGACTATGGCTACACCTTC. Protein sequence: CASSRPSGDYGYTF. Full variable domain (outside the CDR3, taken from reference TRBV7-9 and TRBJ1-2): DTGVSQNPRHKITKRGQNVTFRCDPISEHNRLYWYRQTLGQGPEFLTYFQNEAQLEKSRLLSDRFSAERPKGSFSTLEIQRTEQGDSAMYLCASSRPSGDYGYTFGSGTRLTVV.

By its share, this clonotype is medium-sized (0.01 to 0.1%). The gene calls are TRBV19 and TRBJ1-2; no reliable D call. The V end was cut by 5 bases, the J end by 4 bases, with 8 bases between. CDR3 length: 12 amino acids. The germline CDR1 and CDR2 sequences are LNHDA and SQIVND (reference sequence). In nucleotides, the CDR3 is TGTGCCAGTAGTCCCACCGCCTATGGCTACACCTTC. It codes for CASSPTAYGYTF. The full variable domain, completed using reference TRBV19 and TRBJ1-2, is DGGITQSPKYLFRKEGQNVTLSCEQNLNHDAMYWYRQDPGQGLRLIYYSQIVNDFQKGDIAEGYSVSREKKESFPLTVTSAQKNPTAFYLCASSPTAYGYTFGSGTRLTVV.

This clonotype was detected many times. The genes are TRBV28 and TRBJ1-4; D perhaps matches TRBD1 (6 bases). Germline CDR1 MDHEN, CDR2 SYDVKM. The V and J ends lost 7 bases and 2 bases respectively, with 14 bases between them. This CDR3 has 15 amino acids. This chain's CDR3 is CASNRRGVTNEKLFF. DNA of the CDR3: TGTGCCAGCAACCGAAGGGGGGTCACTAATGAAAAACTGTTTTTT.

This clonotype was detected a few times. The chain combines TRBV20-1 with TRBJ2-3, with D unclear. The CDR3 is 13 amino acids. In germline, CDR1 is DFQATT, CDR2 SNEGSKA (reference sequence). V was clipped by 6 bases and J by 1 base, with 11 bases between them. CDR3 DNA: TGCAGTGCCCTGCCGACCGGCACAGATACGCAGTATTTT. It yields the protein CSALPTGTDTQYF.

This chain links TRBV13 with TRBJ2-1, with TRBD2 matching over 9 bases. The length of the CDR3 is 17 residues. Unmatched junction bases numbered 15, after V lost 2 bases and J lost 10 bases. Per the germline V gene, CDR1 is PRHDT and CDR2 is FYEKMQ (reference sequence). CDR3 protein: CASSLLWGAGGPREQFF. The CDR3 nucleotides read TGTGCCAGCAGCTTACTGTGGGGGGCGGGAGGGCCCCGGGAGCAGTTCTTC.

By share, this clonotype ranks as medium-sized. This chain joins TRBV28 and TRBJ1-5; TRBD1 is a possible D gene (6 bases). From germline, CDR1 is MDHEN and CDR2 SYDVKM. With 3 bases removed from V and 4 bases from J, the gap between germline ends came to 13 bases. CDR3 length equals 15 residues. CDR3 protein: CASSFTGARNQPQHF. For the CDR3, the DNA is TGTGCCAGCAGTTTCACGGGGGCGAGGAATCAGCCCCAGCATTTT.

This clonotype is labeled as medium-sized (0.01 to 0.1%). This chain links TRBV6-6 with TRBJ2-7; a weak D match, TRBD2 (5 bases). The CDR3 extends over 16 amino acids. CDR1 and CDR2 (germline): MNHNY, SVGAGI (reference sequence). Trimming took 6 bases from V and 3 from J, leaving 21 bases between them. The CDR3 DNA sequence: TGTGCCAGCAGCCTGCCCCCGGGGTCTTCCATCTACGAGCAGTACTTC. This translates into CASSLPPGSSIYEQYF.

This clonotype is medium-sized (0.01 to 0.1%) by share. J is TRBJ1-1 and V is TRBV6-5; perhaps TRBD1 as D (6 bases). Trimming removed 2 bases from V and 5 bases from J, with 9 bases in between. CDR3 length: 13 residues. Germline CDR1 MNHEY, CDR2 SVGAGI. The CDR3 sequence is CASSYNRATEAFF. For the CDR3, the DNA is TGTGCCAGCAGTTACAACAGGGCGACTGAAGCTTTCTTT.

At least ten counts were recorded for this clonotype. This chain connects TRBV20-1 to TRBJ1-4; D uncertain. The CDR3 contains 15 residues. Germline V CDR1 and CDR2: DFQATT, SNEGSKA (reference sequence). Trimming removed 3 bases from V and 0 bases from J, with 11 bases in between. The CDR3 here is CSASGPHATNEKLFF. In DNA, the CDR3 is TGCAGTGCTAGCGGACCTCATGCAACTAATGAAAAACTGTTTTTT.

Points on this clonotype: An end of the junction differs from the germline gene, which may be a read error. The rearrangement uses TRBV5-5 and TRBJ1-2, with D uncertain. The V gene's germline CDR1 is SGHKS and CDR2 YYEKEE (reference sequence). CDR3 length equals 14 residues. The CDR3 sequence: CASGLQGLLYGYTF. In DNA form, the CDR3 reads TGTGCCAGCGGCTTGCAAGGACTACTCTATGGCTACACCTTC.

CDR3 coding DNA: TGCAGTGCTCGTCGGACTAGCGGGAGGGTCAGGGAGCAGTTCTTC. Residues: CSARRTSGRVREQFF. This rearrangement joins TRBV20-1 to TRBJ2-1, with TRBD2 identical over 15 bases. V trimming: 5 bases; J trimming: 10 bases; junction bases outside the gene matches: 9. The CDR3 is made up of 15 amino acids. The germline CDR1 and CDR2 sequences are DFQATT and SNEGSKA (reference sequence).

The V call is TRBV20-1, the J call TRBJ1-2; possibly TRBD1 for D (5 bases). Trimming removed 6 bases from V and 0 bases from J, with 14 bases in between. The germline CDR1 and CDR2 sequences are DFQATT and SNEGSKA (reference sequence). The CDR3 loop spans 14 amino acids. CDR3 nucleotides: TGCAGTGCCACAGACAGACTAACTAACTATGGCTACACCTTC. This encodes CSATDRLTNYGYTF.

The rearrangement joins TRBV6-5 to TRBJ1-2; 8 bases match TRBD1. V lost 7 bases, J lost 2 bases, and 9 bases stayed unmatched. This CDR3 comprises 15 residues. Looked up from germline, CDR1 is MNHEY and CDR2 is SVGAGI. CDR3 amino acids: CASTLRWTGNYGYTF. CDR3 in DNA: TGTGCCAGCACCCTCCGATGGACAGGGAACTATGGCTACACCTTC.